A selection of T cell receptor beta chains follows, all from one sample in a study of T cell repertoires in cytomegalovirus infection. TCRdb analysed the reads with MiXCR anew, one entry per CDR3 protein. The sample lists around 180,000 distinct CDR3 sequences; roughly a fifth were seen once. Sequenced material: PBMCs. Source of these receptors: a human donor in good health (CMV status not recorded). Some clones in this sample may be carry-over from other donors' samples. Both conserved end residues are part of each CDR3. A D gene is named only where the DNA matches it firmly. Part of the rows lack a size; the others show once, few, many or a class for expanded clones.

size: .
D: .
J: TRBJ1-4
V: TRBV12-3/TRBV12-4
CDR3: CASRLTGSGGEKLFF
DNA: TGTGCCAGCAGACTCACGGGGTCGGGGGGTGAAAAACTGTTTTTT

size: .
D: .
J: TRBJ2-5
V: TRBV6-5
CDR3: CASSYSGGPLETQYF
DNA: TGTGCCAGCAGTTACTCGGGGGGGCCACTGGAGACCCAGTACTTC

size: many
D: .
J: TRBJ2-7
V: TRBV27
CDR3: CASSSGGTGVEQYF
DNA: TGTGCCAGCAGTTCGGGGGGCACGGGGGTCGAGCAGTACTTC

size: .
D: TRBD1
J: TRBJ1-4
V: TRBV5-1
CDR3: CASRPGTGVEKLFF
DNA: TGCGCCAGCAGACCCGGGACAGGGGTTGAAAAACTGTTTTTT

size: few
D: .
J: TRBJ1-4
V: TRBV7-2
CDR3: CASSPGQGTEKLFF
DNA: TGTGCCAGCAGCCCGGGGCAGGGGACTGAAAAACTGTTTTTT

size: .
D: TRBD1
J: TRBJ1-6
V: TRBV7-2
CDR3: CASSPGQGAASPLHF
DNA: TGTGCCAGCAGCCCCGGACAGGGCGCCGCTTCACCCCTCCACTTT

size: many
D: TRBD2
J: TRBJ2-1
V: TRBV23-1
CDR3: CASDGTSGGVPYNEQFF
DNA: TGCGCCAGCGATGGGACTAGCGGGGGGGTACCCTACAATGAGCAGTTCTTC

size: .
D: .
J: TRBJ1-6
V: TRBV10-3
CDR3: CTISESFSNNSPLHF
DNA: TGTACCATCAGTGAGTCGTTCAGTAATAATTCACCCCTCCACTTT

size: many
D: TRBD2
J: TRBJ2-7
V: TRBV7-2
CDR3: CASSIDRRTGGLAGGTYEQYF
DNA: TGTGCCAGCAGCATAGACCGGAGGACGGGGGGACTAGCGGGAGGAACCTACGAGCAGTACTTC

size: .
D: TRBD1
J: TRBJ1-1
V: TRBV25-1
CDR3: CASSGGQGAGTEAFF
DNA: TGTGCCAGCAGTGGGGGACAGGGGGCGGGCACTGAAGCTTTCTTT

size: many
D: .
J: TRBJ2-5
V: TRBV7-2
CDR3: CASSVGGTEKTQYF
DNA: TGTGCCAGCAGCGTAGGCGGGACAGAGAAGACCCAGTACTTC

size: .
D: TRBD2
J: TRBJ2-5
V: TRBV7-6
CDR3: CASSPLAGGIETQYF
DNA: TGTGCCAGCAGCCCTCTAGCGGGGGGGATAGAGACCCAGTACTTC

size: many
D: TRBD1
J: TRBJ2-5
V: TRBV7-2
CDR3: CASSRLNPGTGAQTQYF
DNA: TGTGCCAGCAGCCGGCTAAACCCCGGGACAGGCGCGCAGACCCAGTACTTC

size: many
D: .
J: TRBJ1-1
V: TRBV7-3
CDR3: CASSLQGGDTEAFF
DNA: TGTGCCAGCAGCTTGCAGGGTGGAGACACTGAAGCTTTCTTT

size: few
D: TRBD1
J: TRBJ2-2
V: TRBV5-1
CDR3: CASSPSTGAMGGELFF
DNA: TGCGCCAGCAGCCCATCGACAGGGGCCATGGGCGGGGAGCTGTTTTTT